Shown below are 20 T cell receptor beta chains from a single sample sequenced in a study of blood T cell repertoires in COVID-19 (TCRdb year 2020). Library preparation used the immunoSEQ multiplex PCR assay. In TCRdb, the immuneACCESS table is reduced to in-frame sequences with V and J assigned. These tables do not hold every clone; where another copy was compared, an unresolved V gene accounts for under half, and the others remain unexplained. The sample contains approximately 320,000 clones, about 87% of them found a single time. Of the sample, 8% to 9.5% is held by the ten largest clones. Specimen: PBMCs or T cells enriched from blood (not recorded which). These receptors came from a young woman who had recovered from COVID-19.

The chain couples TRBV3-1 (or the pseudogene TRBV3-2) to TRBJ2-7, with 9 bases that match TRBD2. Germline V gene data show CDR1 as LGHDT and CDR2 as YNNKEL (reference sequence). CDR3 length: 19 amino acids. J gave up 2 bases and V 0 bases, and 14 bases lay outside the gene matches. DNA of the CDR3: TGTGCCAGCAGCCAAGATGCCGGATCGGCGGGAGGGAGGGCCTACGAGCAGTACTTC. Protein: CASSQDAGSAGGRAYEQYF.

The genes are TRBV4-2 and TRBJ2-5; weak D call: TRBD2 (6 bases). V was trimmed by 1 base and J by 2 bases, leaving 11 bases between them. This CDR3 spans 15 amino acids. Germline V lookup: CDR1 LGHNA, CDR2 YNFKEQ. The CDR3 nucleotides are TGTGCCAGCAGCCAAGGGGTTGGGGGGCAAGAGACCCAGTACTTC. Its translation is CASSQGVGGQETQYF.

The chain links TRBV4-3 to TRBJ2-1, with a weak D call TRBD1 (6 bases). Trimming cost V 0 bases and J 10 bases, with 13 bases left between them. This CDR3 is 14 amino acids long. Per the germline V gene, CDR1 is LGHNA and CDR2 is YSLEER. This CDR3 is CASSQDSRDTEQFF. The CDR3, as DNA: TGCGCCAGCAGCCAAGATAGTAGGGACACAGAGCAGTTCTTC.

This chain uses TRBV12-3 or TRBV12-4 with TRBJ1-1, with a possible D match to TRBD1 (6 bases). V was cut by 6 bases and J by 8 bases, with 10 bases left in between. The CDR3 loop spans 11 amino acids. The CDR3 DNA reads TGTGCCAGCAGAACAGGGCCCGAAGCTTTCTTT. It codes for CASRTGPEAFF.

This chain uses TRBV11-1 with TRBJ1-2; 12 nucleotides line up with TRBD1. CDR3 length equals 15 residues. The trim removed 5 bases at V and 6 bases at J, leaving 7 bases unmatched. Germline CDR1 is SGHAT and CDR2 is FQDESV (reference sequence). CDR3 region: CASSQGTGGFDGYTF. CDR3 in DNA: TGTGCCAGCAGCCAAGGGACAGGGGGCTTTGATGGCTACACCTTC.

This chain uses TRBV6-2 or TRBV6-3 with TRBJ2-1; TRBD2 aligns across 11 bases. Per the germline V gene, CDR1 is MNHEY and CDR2 is SVGEGT. V shed 2 bases and J 8 bases; nucleotides not matched to a gene: 11. The CDR3 runs to 17 residues. Here the CDR3 DNA reads TGTGCCAGCAGTTACCCCGGGCTAGCGGGAGGCAGGGATGAGCAGTTCTTC. Residues: CASSYPGLAGGRDEQFF.

Details on this clone: Other DNA sequences in the sample encode the same CDR3. This chain links TRBV11-2 with TRBJ1-5; no reliable D call. V lost 0 bases and J lost 5, with 5 bases in between. CDR1 and CDR2 (germline): SGHAT, FQNNGV. This CDR3 comprises 13 residues. The CDR3 region is CASSLERDQPQHF. The CDR3 DNA follows: TGTGCCAGCAGCTTAGAACGGGATCAGCCCCAGCATTTT.

The chain joins TRBV6-5 to TRBJ2-1, with TRBD2 as a possible D gene (5 bases). CDR1 is MNHEY and CDR2 is SVGAGI in the germline V gene. The CDR3 is 14 amino acids. The V and J ends lost 5 bases and 3 bases respectively, with 11 bases between them. The CDR3 nucleotides read TGTGCCAGCAGTATTACGGGGAACTACAATGAGCAGTTCTTC. Its translation is CASSITGNYNEQFF.

Here the CDR3 reads CASSWAGRGNIQYF. The CDR3 nucleotides are TGCGCCAGCAGCTGGGCGGGACGAGGAAACATTCAGTACTTC. The chain recombines TRBV5-1 with TRBJ2-4; possible D gene TRBD2, 6 bases. CDR1 SGHRS and CDR2 YFSETQ come from the germline V gene. Trimming removed 3 bases from V and 6 bases from J, with 13 bases in between. The CDR3 loop spans 14 amino acids.

This clone showed up just once. The chain couples TRBV28 to TRBJ1-3; unclear D gene. The CDR3 spans 17 residues. V was shortened by 3 bases and J by 0 bases, with 15 bases between the two germline ends. CDR1 and CDR2 (germline): MDHEN, SYDVKM. The CDR3 region is CASSFSPVRTSGNTIYF. Here the CDR3 DNA reads TGTGCCAGCAGTTTCAGTCCAGTCAGAACCTCTGGAAACACCATATATTTT.

The CDR3: CASSQTGTSVRDTQYF. The DNA for the CDR3 is TGTGCCAGCTCACAAACCGGGACTAGCGTCCGGGATACGCAGTATTTT. This chain links TRBV18 with TRBJ2-3; 10 bases agree with TRBD2. The CDR3 spans 16 residues. Germline V lookup: CDR1 KGHSH, CDR2 LQKENI. The V segment lost 4 bases and the J segment 6 bases; nucleotides outside the gene matches: 10.

V and J are TRBV5-1 and TRBJ1-1; 7 bases line up with TRBD1. The CDR3 has 15 residues. V dropped 4 bases and J dropped 1; count of bases not matched to a gene: 7. Germline V CDR1 and CDR2: SGHRS, YFSETQ. The CDR3 DNA reads TGCGCCAGCAGCCCCCTAGGGACAGCGAACACTGAAGCTTTCTTT. Amino acids: CASSPLGTANTEAFF.

V usage is TRBV7-2 and J usage is TRBJ1-4; TRBD1 agrees at 8 bases. The CDR3 has 14 amino acids. CDR1 SGHTA and CDR2 FQGNSA come from the germline V gene. Unmatched junction bases numbered 3, after V lost 4 bases and J lost 5 bases. The CDR3: CASSSDRGNEKLFF. The CDR3 DNA is TGTGCCAGCAGCTCCGACAGGGGAAATGAAAAACTGTTTTTT.

This clone was detected only a few times. This sequence joins TRBV27 and TRBJ1-2; TRBD1 is a possible D gene (6 bases). The CDR3 totals 16 residues. The germline V gene encodes CDR1 MNHEY and CDR2 SMNVEV (reference sequence). V was shortened by 5 bases and J by 1 base, with 17 bases between the two germline ends. The CDR3 is CASSGPRTDNNYGYTF. The CDR3 DNA reads as TGTGCCAGCAGTGGACCTCGGACAGACAATAACTATGGCTACACCTTC.

This sequence joins TRBV2 and TRBJ1-1; 7 bases map to TRBD1. J gave up 1 base and V 5 bases, and 13 bases lay outside the gene matches. Looked up from germline, CDR1 is SNHLY and CDR2 is FYNNEI. The CDR3 runs to 17 residues. CDR3: CASSKRLGTDGNTEAFF. CDR3 DNA sequence: TGTGCCAGCAGTAAACGCCTCGGGACAGACGGGAACACTGAAGCTTTCTTT.

The chain links TRBV6-6 to TRBJ1-1, with D perhaps TRBD1 (6 bases). Germline V gene data show CDR1 as MNHNY and CDR2 as SVGAGI (reference sequence). V shed 7 bases and J shed 6 bases, with 9 bases lying between them. This CDR3 has 11 residues. DNA of the CDR3: TGTGCCAGCACAGGGGCGTCTGAAGCTTTCTTT. It encodes CASTGASEAFF.

The chain uses TRBV5-1 and TRBJ2-1; D unclear. V lost 2 bases and J lost 0, with 9 bases in between. The CDR3 contains 15 residues. Germline-derived CDR1 and CDR2 are SGHRS and YFSETQ. The CDR3, as DNA: TGCGCCAGCAGCTTTTCTGCCAGCTCCTACAATGAGCAGTTCTTC. This gives the protein CASSFSASSYNEQFF.

J is TRBJ2-6 and V is TRBV5-1; D possibly corresponds to TRBD1 (6 bases). Between the trimmed V and J ends, which lost 4 bases and 0 bases, there was a span of 20 bases. The germline V gene encodes CDR1 SGHRS and CDR2 YFSETQ. This CDR3 has 19 residues. CDR3 residues: CASSLGARRGLSGANVLTF. The CDR3 DNA follows: TGCGCCAGCAGCCTGGGGGCCCGTAGAGGACTCTCTGGGGCCAACGTCCTGACTTTC.

This clone was picked up one time. The V and J genes are TRBV5-1 and TRBJ1-3, with D possibly matching TRBD1 (6 bases). Germline CDR1 and CDR2: SGHRS and YFSETQ. This CDR3 has 16 amino acids. The V end lost 0 bases, the J end lost 0 bases, and 10 bases lay between the germline ends. The CDR3 is CASSLGGQPSGNTIYF. The DNA for the CDR3 is TGCGCCAGCAGCTTGGGCGGACAGCCCTCTGGAAACACCATATATTTT.

This chain links TRBV12-3 or TRBV12-4 with TRBJ1-4; the match to TRBD1 covers 8 bases. V trimming: 8 bases; J trimming: 7 bases; junction bases outside the gene matches: 6. CDR3 size: 13 residues. The CDR3 sequence is CASSRGQGEKLFF. CDR3 nucleotides: TGTGCCAGCTCCAGGGGGCAAGGTGAAAAACTGTTTTTT.